A selection of T cell receptor beta chains follows, all from one sample in a study of T cells in Graves' hyperthyroidism and ophthalmopathy. TCRdb called the multiplex PCR reads again in MiXCR, with one record for every CDR3 protein. The repertoire holds over 120,000 distinct CDR3 sequences, around 20% seen once, with more than 65% in the top ten. The source material was blood. These receptors were obtained from a woman aged 45-65 years with Graves' hyperthyroidism that later progressed to Graves' ophthalmopathy. Both conserved end residues are part of each CDR3. The D gene is left open where the match is weak. Rows may omit the clone size; those that give it use once, few, many or a size class.

v_gene: TRBV3-1
j_gene: TRBJ2-5
d_gene: -
abundance: many
CDR3nt: TGTGCCAGCAGCCGAGTCGGTTCATGGCCGGGGACCCAGTACTTC
CDR3aa: CASSRVGSWPGTQYF

v_gene: TRBV5-6
j_gene: TRBJ2-7
d_gene: -
abundance: -
CDR3nt: TGTGCCAGCAGCTTTCCGCGGGCCCGTTTGAACGAGCAGTACTTC
CDR3aa: CASSFPRARLNEQYF

v_gene: TRBV5-1
j_gene: TRBJ1-2
d_gene: -
abundance: few
CDR3nt: TGCGCCAGTACAAGAGACGTTAACTATGGCTACACCTTC
CDR3aa: CASTRDVNYGYTF

v_gene: TRBV5-1
j_gene: TRBJ2-1
d_gene: -
abundance: few
CDR3nt: TGCGCCAGCAGCTTGCGGGACGGAGCCTACAATGAGCAGTTCTTC
CDR3aa: CASSLRDGAYNEQFF

v_gene: TRBV28
j_gene: TRBJ1-1
d_gene: -
abundance: -
CDR3nt: TGTGCCAGCAGTTTTCCGGGAAACACTGAAGCTTTCTTT
CDR3aa: CASSFPGNTEAFF

v_gene: TRBV6-1
j_gene: TRBJ2-2
d_gene: TRBD1
abundance: few
CDR3nt: TGTGCCATCGGGACAGGCCCCTCCACCGGGGAGCTGTTTTTT
CDR3aa: CAIGTGPSTGELFF

v_gene: TRBV12-3/TRBV12-4
j_gene: TRBJ2-5
d_gene: TRBD1
abundance: many
CDR3nt: TGTGCCAGCAGTTCCGGACAGGGCAGAGAGACCCAGTACTTC
CDR3aa: CASSSGQGRETQYF

v_gene: TRBV28
j_gene: TRBJ2-2
d_gene: TRBD2
abundance: many
CDR3nt: TGTGCCAGCAGTTCCATGACCGGGACTAGCGGGAGTGGGAACACCGGGGAGCTGTTTTTT
CDR3aa: CASSSMTGTSGSGNTGELFF

v_gene: TRBV29-1
j_gene: TRBJ1-2
d_gene: -
abundance: few
CDR3nt: TGCAGCGTTGAAGTCGGCCTTGGTGTGGGTGGCTACACCTTC
CDR3aa: CSVEVGLGVGGYTF

v_gene: TRBV25-1
j_gene: TRBJ2-6
d_gene: -
abundance: few
CDR3nt: TGTGCCAGCAGTGCTGGGACGCCTGGGGCCAACGTCCTGACTTTC
CDR3aa: CASSAGTPGANVLTF

v_gene: TRBV3-1
j_gene: TRBJ1-2
d_gene: -
abundance: many
CDR3nt: TGTGCCAGCAGCCCGGACGGATCCGTCGCCTATGGCTACACCTTC
CDR3aa: CASSPDGSVAYGYTF

v_gene: TRBV5-1
j_gene: TRBJ2-6
d_gene: TRBD1
abundance: -
CDR3nt: TGCGCCAGCAGCTACTCGGGACAGGGCAGCTCTGGGGCCAACGTCCTGACTTTC
CDR3aa: CASSYSGQGSSGANVLTF

v_gene: TRBV29-1
j_gene: TRBJ1-3
d_gene: -
abundance: many
CDR3nt: TGCAGCGTTGAGGGGGCTGGAAACACCATATATTTT
CDR3aa: CSVEGAGNTIYF

v_gene: TRBV20-1
j_gene: TRBJ2-7
d_gene: -
abundance: -
CDR3nt: TGCAGTGCTAGAGAGATCCGGGACGCCTACGAGCAGTACTTC
CDR3aa: CSAREIRDAYEQYF

v_gene: TRBV20-1
j_gene: TRBJ2-3
d_gene: TRBD2
abundance: -
CDR3nt: TGCAGTGCTGATTCTGTGGGGACTAGCGGGAGCACAGATACGCAGTATTTT
CDR3aa: CSADSVGTSGSTDTQYF

v_gene: TRBV2
j_gene: TRBJ1-2
d_gene: TRBD1
abundance: -
CDR3nt: TGTACCAGCAGTGAGAGGGAGGGGGCGATCGGCTACACCTTC
CDR3aa: CTSSEREGAIGYTF

v_gene: TRBV27
j_gene: TRBJ2-5
d_gene: TRBD1
abundance: -
CDR3nt: TGTGCCAGCAGTCGCGGACAGGGAGTCCGGGAGACCCAGTACTTC
CDR3aa: CASSRGQGVRETQYF

v_gene: TRBV12-3/TRBV12-4
j_gene: TRBJ2-5
d_gene: TRBD1
abundance: many
CDR3nt: TGTGCCAGCAGTTACAGGGGATTAATAGAAAGTACGGAGACCCAGTACTTC
CDR3aa: CASSYRGLIESTETQYF

v_gene: TRBV11-2
j_gene: TRBJ2-4
d_gene: -
abundance: -
CDR3nt: TGTGCCAGCAGCTTAGATCTGAGGCAGGGTGTTCAGTACTTC
CDR3aa: CASSLDLRQGVQYF

v_gene: TRBV2
j_gene: TRBJ2-7
d_gene: -
abundance: few
CDR3nt: TGTGCCAGCAGTGGCCGGACAACTTCAATGGGGGAGCAGTACTTC
CDR3aa: CASSGRTTSMGEQYF

v_gene: TRBV20-1
j_gene: TRBJ1-5
d_gene: -
abundance: many
CDR3nt: TGCAGTGCCCCCCCGGGCTTAAATCAGCCCCAGCATTTT
CDR3aa: CSAPPGLNQPQHF

v_gene: TRBV5-6
j_gene: TRBJ1-5
d_gene: -
abundance: many
CDR3nt: TGTGCCAGCAGCTTGCGAACTGGCTGGAATCAGCCCCAGCATTTT
CDR3aa: CASSLRTGWNQPQHF